One and the same sample provided the 9 T cell receptor beta chains below, sequenced in a study of T-cell memory formation after mild COVID-19. TCRdb re-analysed the 5' RACE reads in MiXCR, keeping a single row per CDR3 protein. Of about 310,000 distinct CDR3 sequences listed, around a sixth are singletons. The specimen sequenced was PBMCs or a T cell subset sorted from them (not recorded which). These TCRs come from a man aged 18 to 35 who had mild COVID-19 (a few samples of this study predate the infection). Cell type and time point are not known.

This clonotype has only a few counts. The chain carries TRBV29-1 and TRBJ2-3; no reliable D call. Trimming took 7 bases from V and 5 from J, leaving 10 bases between them. CDR1 and CDR2 from the germline V gene are SQVTM and ANQGSEA. This CDR3 is built from 11 residues. CDR3 sequence (DNA): TGCAGCGAGGAATATGGAGATACGCAGTATTTT. Translating gives CSEEYGDTQYF.

This clonotype was counted a few times. This rearrangement joins TRBV7-9 to TRBJ1-2; D uncertain. Germline V gene sequence: CDR1 SEHNR, CDR2 FQNEAQ (reference sequence). The V and J ends lost 1 base and 4 bases respectively, with 13 bases between them. The length of the CDR3 is 15 residues. The CDR3 spells CASSLGASRSYGYTF. DNA of the CDR3: TGTGCCAGCAGCTTAGGGGCATCAAGAAGCTATGGCTACACCTTC.

The chain's CDR3 is CASSYGGGGAADTQYF. The DNA for the CDR3 is TGTGCCAGCAGTTACGGGGGCGGGGGGGCCGCAGATACGCAGTATTTT. V usage is TRBV6-5 and J usage is TRBJ2-3; 9 nucleotides line up with TRBD2. J gave up 4 bases and V 2 bases, and 7 bases lay outside the gene matches. Germline CDR1 reads MNHEY; CDR2 reads SVGAGI. The CDR3 extends over 16 amino acids.

This chain joins TRBV5-6 and TRBJ2-7; D may correspond to TRBD1 or TRBD2 (5 bases each). V was pared by 3 bases and J by 5 bases, with 18 bases between. The CDR3 loop spans 15 amino acids. Germline CDR1 reads SGHDT; CDR2 reads YYEEEE. The CDR3 spells CASSWGSNPTDEQYV. In DNA form, the CDR3 reads TGTGCCAGCAGCTGGGGGTCAAACCCCACGGACGAGCAGTACGTC.

The V and J genes are TRBV5-4 and TRBJ1-1; possibly TRBD1 for D (6 bases). The CDR3 loop spans 16 amino acids. V was pared by 0 bases and J by 4 bases, with 16 bases between. Germline lookup yields CDR1 SGHNT and CDR2 YYREEE (reference sequence). The CDR3 coding sequence is TGTGCCAGCAGCTTGGCCGTGACAGGCGCGAGCACTGAAGCTTTCTTT. Protein sequence: CASSLAVTGASTEAFF.

The rearrangement uses TRBV7-9 and TRBJ2-1, with TRBD2 matching over 12 bases. The CDR3 consists of 15 residues. Germline V gene lookup returns CDR1 SEHNR and CDR2 FQNEAQ (reference sequence). The ends lost 6 bases at V and 9 bases at J; junction bases unmatched: 9. The CDR3 spells CASSKLAGGGSEQFF. DNA of the CDR3: TGTGCCAGCAGTAAACTAGCGGGGGGAGGTAGTGAGCAGTTCTTC.

In this sample, this clonotype turned up a few times. CDR3: CSARGGLAQETQYF. DNA of the CDR3: TGCAGTGCTAGAGGCGGACTAGCGCAAGAGACCCAGTACTTC. The V gene is TRBV20-1, the J gene TRBJ2-5; 9 bases align to TRBD2. V lost 1 base and J lost 2; bases outside the gene matches: 2. CDR3 size: 14 residues. CDR1 is DFQATT, CDR2 SNEGSKA, per germline (reference sequence).

This clonotype appeared a few times. V gene TRBV5-1 combines with J gene TRBJ1-1, with 7 bases matching TRBD1. This CDR3 contains 16 residues. Trimming took 1 base from V and 2 from J; bases not matched to a gene: 8. Germline V gene data show CDR1 as SGHRS and CDR2 as YFSETQ. The CDR3, as DNA: TGCGCCAGCAGCTTGATCCCGGGACAGACCAACACTGAAGCTTTCTTT. It codes for CASSLIPGQTNTEAFF.

This clonotype showed up many times. V usage is TRBV9 and J usage is TRBJ2-3; the D gene is possibly TRBD1 (5 bases). Trimming took 3 bases from V and 4 from J, leaving 12 bases between them. Germline V CDR1 and CDR2: SGDLS, YYNGEE. The CDR3 has 14 amino acids. The CDR3 nucleotides are TGTGCCAGCAGCGAGAGTGGGGCGGCAGATACGCAGTATTTT. As protein: CASSESGAADTQYF. Full variable domain (rest looked up from reference TRBV9 and TRBJ2-3): DSGVTQTPKHLITATGQRVTLRCSPRSGDLSVYWYQQSLDQGLQFLIQYYNGEERAKGNILERFSAQQFPDLHSELNLSSLELGDSALYFCASSESGAADTQYFGPGTRLTVL.